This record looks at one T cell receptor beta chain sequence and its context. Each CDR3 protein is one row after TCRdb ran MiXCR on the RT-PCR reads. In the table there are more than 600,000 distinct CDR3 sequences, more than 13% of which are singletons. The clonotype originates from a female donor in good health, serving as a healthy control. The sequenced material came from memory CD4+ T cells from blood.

This chain's CDR3 is CASAPGGMGEKLFF. CDR3 DNA: TGTGCCAGCGCCCCCGGAGGGATGGGTGAAAAACTGTTTTTT. The chain has TRBV11-1 and TRBJ1-4; no clear D. Germline assignment: CDR1 SGHAT and CDR2 FQDESV (reference sequence). Trimming took 8 bases from V and 7 from J, leaving 17 bases between them. CDR3 length equals 14 residues.